What follows are 31 T cell receptor beta chains derived from one specimen sequenced in a study of T cell repertoires in ileal Crohn's disease. This table comes from immunoSEQ multiplex PCR, and its TCRdb copy is limited to in-frame clones, with some not included. The data contain 8,000 or so clones, 80% to 90% of them singletons. Sequencing input: ileal tissue. The receptor set was obtained from an adult with Crohn's disease.

V and J are TRBV12-5 and TRBJ2-7, with TRBD2 identical over 12 bases. The ends lost 7 bases at V and 1 base at J; junction bases unmatched: 5. Germline-derived CDR1 and CDR2 are LGHNT and FRNRAP. The CDR3 extends over 15 amino acids. This CDR3 is CASALTSGGSYEQYF. The CDR3 nucleotides are TGTGCTAGTGCCTTGACTAGCGGGGGTTCCTACGAGCAGTACTTC.

This clone was observed a handful of times. CDR3 loop: CASSLRGGGGSYEQYF. The CDR3 DNA reads as TGTGCCAGCAGTCTCCGAGGGGGGGGCGGCTCCTACGAGCAGTACTTC. The chain is built from TRBV27 and TRBJ2-7, with a possible D match to TRBD2 (7 bases). The CDR3 length is 16 residues. The V end was cut by 5 bases, the J end by 0 bases, with 17 bases between. Germline lookup yields CDR1 MNHEY and CDR2 SMNVEV (reference sequence).

This chain uses TRBV7-6 with TRBJ2-1; 10 bases line up with TRBD2. V gave up 7 bases and J gave up 1 base; unmatched junction bases: 4. Germline V gene lookup returns CDR1 SGHVS and CDR2 FNYEAQ. The CDR3 runs to 15 residues. The CDR3 protein is CASTSSGGSYNEQFF. CDR3 nucleotides: TGTGCCAGCACCTCTAGCGGGGGATCCTACAATGAGCAGTTCTTC.

J is TRBJ2-7 and V is TRBV27; no definite D call. The CDR3 loop spans 15 amino acids. V lost 6 bases and J lost 3, with 18 bases in between. From germline, CDR1 is MNHEY and CDR2 SMNVEV (reference sequence). CDR3: CASSTRGQSYYEQYF. The CDR3 region has the DNA TGTGCCAGCAGCACCCGAGGCCAATCGTACTACGAGCAGTACTTC.

The chain is built from TRBV7-9 and TRBJ1-3; D unclear. The V end was cut by 4 bases, the J end by 0 bases, with 7 bases between. CDR1 and CDR2 from the germline V gene are SEHNR and FQNEAQ (reference sequence). This CDR3 region has 14 residues. The CDR3 spells CASSSTSSGNTIYF. For the CDR3, the DNA is TGTGCCAGCAGCTCCACGAGCTCTGGAAACACCATATATTTT.

The count of this clone is one. The V gene is TRBV19, the J gene TRBJ2-2; TRBD2 might be the D (5 bases). V was cut by 6 bases and J by 3 bases, with 11 bases left in between. The CDR3 runs 14 residues. Germline loops: CDR1 LNHDA, CDR2 SQIVND (reference sequence). The CDR3 sequence: CASSTTRDTGELFF. DNA for the CDR3: TGTGCCAGTAGCACTACTAGGGACACCGGGGAGCTGTTTTTT.

The chain joins TRBV6-6 to TRBJ2-7; 10 positions match TRBD1. The CDR3 covers 14 residues. Germline values: CDR1 MNHNY, CDR2 SVGAGI (reference sequence). Unmatched junction bases numbered 3, after V lost 2 bases and J lost 5 bases. The CDR3 is CASSYGTGDHEQYF. In DNA, the CDR3 is TGTGCCAGCAGTTACGGGACAGGGGACCACGAGCAGTACTTC.

The chain links TRBV7-9 to TRBJ2-2; tentatively, D is TRBD1 (5 bases). V was cut by 5 bases and J by 3 bases, with 13 bases left in between. The CDR3 runs 15 residues. Germline V gene lookup returns CDR1 SEHNR and CDR2 FQNEAQ (reference sequence). The CDR3 loop reads CASSNRVGDTGELFF. The CDR3 DNA reads TGTGCCAGCAGCAATCGAGTAGGGGACACCGGGGAGCTGTTTTTT.

The rearrangement uses TRBV19 and TRBJ2-6, with 12 bases aligning to TRBD1. In germline, CDR1 is LNHDA, CDR2 SQIVND (reference sequence). The CDR3 runs 18 residues. Trimming at V came to 5 bases and at J to 4 bases, leaving 9 bases not matched to a gene. CDR3: CASSSRGQGANGANVLTF. The DNA for the CDR3 is TGTGCCAGTAGTTCTCGGGGACAGGGGGCGAACGGGGCCAACGTCCTGACTTTC.

The sample holds a few counts of this clone. The genes are TRBV7-9 and TRBJ2-1; D unclear. V lost 3 bases and J lost 4, with 10 bases in between. Germline values: CDR1 SEHNR, CDR2 FQNEAQ (reference sequence). The CDR3 spans 14 residues. Here the CDR3 reads CASSLLIPYNEQFF. In DNA, the CDR3 is TGTGCCAGCAGCTTGCTAATTCCATACAATGAGCAGTTCTTC.

This clone appeared a single time. The chain uses TRBV2 and TRBJ2-6, with 7 bases matching TRBD1. The CDR3 covers 15 residues. V lost 6 bases, J lost 4 bases, and 6 bases stayed unmatched. Germline V CDR1 and CDR2: SNHLY, FYNNEI. CDR3 amino acids: CASRREGAGANVLTF. CDR3 bases: TGTGCCAGCAGAAGAGAGGGGGCCGGGGCCAACGTCCTGACTTTC.

The chain employs TRBV29-1 and TRBJ1-5; 9 positions agree with TRBD1. Germline V gene data show CDR1 as SQVTM and CDR2 as ANQGSEA. V dropped 4 bases and J dropped 15; count of bases not matched to a gene: 1. This CDR3 is 9 amino acids long. In DNA, the CDR3 is TGCAGCGTTGGACAGGGGGTGCATTTT. Protein sequence: CSVGQGVHF.

This clone was observed a single time. The rearrangement uses TRBV6-4 and TRBJ2-6, with 9 nucleotides matching TRBD2. The V segment lost 0 bases and the J segment 3 bases; nucleotides outside the gene matches: 0. CDR1 is MRHNA, CDR2 SNTAGT, per germline. The CDR3 has 16 residues. CDR3 loop: CASSDSSGSGANVLTF. The CDR3, as DNA: TGTGCCAGCAGTGACTCTAGCGGGAGTGGGGCCAACGTCCTGACTTTC.

The rearrangement links TRBV2 to TRBJ2-5; TRBD2 agrees at 7 bases. This CDR3 spans 15 amino acids. Germline V gene data show CDR1 as SNHLY and CDR2 as FYNNEI. With V trimmed by 1 base and J by 5 bases, 7 bases remained unmatched. The CDR3 DNA follows: TGTGCCAGCAGTGAAGGGGGGGGGAGCCCCGAGACCCAGTACTTC. Translated, it gives CASSEGGGSPETQYF.

The genes are TRBV7-3 and TRBJ2-1; TRBD2 is a possible D gene (6 bases). V lost 1 base, J lost 1 base, and 11 bases lay in between. CDR1 SGHTA and CDR2 FQGTGA come from the germline V gene. This CDR3 contains 16 residues. CDR3 loop: CASSLRGRDSYNEQFF. For the CDR3, the DNA is TGTGCCAGCAGCTTAAGAGGGCGGGATTCCTACAATGAGCAGTTCTTC. Filled out from reference TRBV7-3 and TRBJ2-1, the complete variable domain reads GAGVSQTPSNKVTEKGKYVELRCDPISGHTALYWYRQSLGQGPEFLIYFQGTGAADDSGLPNDRFFAVRPEGSVSTLKIQRTERGDSAVYLCASSLRGRDSYNEQFFGPGTRLTVL.

This clone occurred once. This rearrangement joins TRBV6-4 to TRBJ1-2; 11 nucleotides line up with TRBD1. The germline CDR1 and CDR2 sequences are MRHNA and SNTAGT. The CDR3 has 15 residues. Trimming at V came to 3 bases and at J to 4 bases, leaving 4 bases not matched to a gene. CDR3 protein: CASSERGTGGYGYTF. The CDR3 DNA is TGTGCCAGCAGTGAAAGGGGGACAGGGGGCTATGGCTACACCTTC.

This chain joins TRBV29-1 and TRBJ2-2, with a weak D call TRBD1 (6 bases). V lost 3 bases to trimming and J lost 6 bases, with 14 bases between them. CDR3 length: 14 amino acids. Germline V gives CDR1 SQVTM, CDR2 ANQGSEA. The CDR3 sequence is CSVDQGSIPGELFF. The CDR3, as DNA: TGCAGCGTTGATCAGGGGTCGATCCCCGGGGAGCTGTTTTTT.

V and J are TRBV6-1 and TRBJ2-5; no reliable D call. Trimming pared 7 bases from V and 2 bases from J, leaving 5 bases between. Germline V gives CDR1 MNHNS, CDR2 SASEGT. The CDR3 has 11 amino acids. The chain's CDR3 is CASILQETQYF. The CDR3 coding sequence is TGTGCCAGCATTCTGCAAGAGACCCAGTACTTC.

This rearrangement joins TRBV5-5 to TRBJ2-2; D remains unclear. With 5 bases removed from V and 9 bases from J, the gap between germline ends came to 14 bases. The CDR3 length is 13 residues. Germline loops: CDR1 SGHKS, CDR2 YYEKEE (reference sequence). The CDR3: CASSPLAFRELFF. The CDR3 DNA reads TGTGCCAGCAGTCCCTTGGCCTTTAGGGAGCTGTTTTTT. The variable domain in full, with the rest retrieved from reference TRBV5-5 and TRBJ2-2, is DAGVTQSPTHLIKTRGQQVTLRCSPISGHKSVSWYQQVLGQGPQFIFQYYEKEERGRGNFPDRFSARQFPNYSSELNVNALLLGDSALYLCASSPLAFRELFFGEGSRLTVL.

This clone appeared a few times. This sequence joins TRBV27 and TRBJ2-2, with D tentatively TRBD2 (6 bases). V was trimmed by 11 bases and J by 3 bases, leaving 19 bases between them. In germline, CDR1 is MNHEY, CDR2 SMNVEV (reference sequence). The CDR3 spans 15 residues. This CDR3 reads CAGTLGGVDTGELFF. In DNA form, the CDR3 reads TGTGCCGGCACCCTTGGAGGGGTCGACACCGGGGAGCTGTTTTTT.

V usage is TRBV30 and J usage is TRBJ1-1; TRBD1 might be the D (5 bases). Trimming removed 2 bases at V and 4 bases at J, with 8 bases between. CDR3 length equals 12 residues. The germline V gene encodes CDR1 GTSNPN and CDR2 SVGIG (reference sequence). CDR3 residues: CAWSKGLTEAFF. The CDR3 coding sequence is TGTGCCTGGAGTAAGGGACTCACTGAAGCTTTCTTT.

As concerns this clone: A junction boundary mismatches the germline segment, possibly from a read error. Within the sample, other DNA sequences also encode this same CDR3. The chain links TRBV4-2 to TRBJ2-1; unclear D gene. Germline V gives CDR1 LGHNA, CDR2 YNFKEQ. The CDR3 length is 14 residues. The CDR3, as DNA: TGTGCCAGTAGCCAAGCATCTGTGAGCAATGAGCAGTTCTTC. Its protein product is CASSQASVSNEQFF.

The genes are TRBV2 and TRBJ2-5; D may be TRBD2 (6 bases). The CDR3 has 14 amino acids. Trimming pared 10 bases from V and 1 base from J, leaving 16 bases between. The germline V gene has CDR1 SNHLY and CDR2 FYNNEI. CDR3 in DNA: TGTGCCAACGGTGGAGAGACTAGCCAAGAGACCCAGTACTTC. Protein product: CANGGETSQETQYF.

This chain joins TRBV6-6 and TRBJ2-1; perhaps TRBD1 as D (6 bases). The germline V gene has CDR1 MNHNY and CDR2 SVGAGI (reference sequence). With 6 bases removed from V and 12 bases from J, the gap between germline ends came to 24 bases. CDR3 length equals 15 residues. This CDR3 is CASSLPPGQKLGQFF. CDR3 coding DNA: TGTGCCAGCAGCTTACCCCCGGGACAAAAACTGGGGCAGTTCTTC.

This chain connects TRBV7-9 to TRBJ2-1; tentatively, D is TRBD1 (7 bases). The CDR3 contains 16 residues. The germline V gene has CDR1 SEHNR and CDR2 FQNEAQ (reference sequence). The V gene lost 5 bases and the J gene lost 1 base, with 15 bases spanning the gap. The CDR3 region is CASSPGSGGSYNEQFF. As DNA, the CDR3 is TGTGCCAGCAGCCCTGGGTCAGGGGGGTCCTACAATGAGCAGTTCTTC.

The chain employs TRBV7-9 and TRBJ2-7; D is possibly TRBD2 (5 bases). Germline V gives CDR1 SEHNR, CDR2 FQNEAQ (reference sequence). This CDR3 contains 13 residues. Trimming pared 8 bases from V and 3 bases from J, leaving 14 bases between. The CDR3 nucleotides read TGTGCCAGCGGCCCTTCGGGGAACTACGAGCAGTACTTC. This sequence encodes CASGPSGNYEQYF.

The rearrangement links TRBV13 to TRBJ2-1; D remains ambiguous. The V end lost 5 bases, the J end lost 5 bases, and 7 bases lay between the germline ends. Germline V gene lookup returns CDR1 PRHDT and CDR2 FYEKMQ (reference sequence). This CDR3 has 12 residues. The CDR3 reads CASSTLNNEQFF. The DNA for the CDR3 is TGTGCCAGCAGCACTCTGAACAATGAGCAGTTCTTC.

The V and J genes are TRBV5-1 and TRBJ2-3, with D perhaps TRBD2 (5 bases). Germline V gene data show CDR1 as SGHRS and CDR2 as YFSETQ. The length of the CDR3 is 16 residues. V dropped 3 bases and J dropped 2 bases, with 16 bases sitting between them. This chain's CDR3 is CASSSSSGTTTDTQYF. CDR3 nucleotides: TGCGCCAGCAGCTCCTCCAGCGGCACGACCACAGATACGCAGTATTTT.

The chain is built from TRBV6-1 and TRBJ1-5, with D unclear. The CDR3 has 13 amino acids. Germline assignment: CDR1 MNHNS and CDR2 SASEGT. Trimming took off 3 bases at V and 3 bases at J, with 6 bases between the two ends. CDR3 sequence (DNA): TGTGCCAGCAGTGAGTACATCAATCAGCCCCAGCATTTT. Its translation: CASSEYINQPQHF.

The chain employs TRBV2 and TRBJ2-7; TRBD2 matches at 8 bases. The CDR3 has 14 residues. The germline gives CDR1 SNHLY, CDR2 FYNNEI. V was pared by 3 bases and J by 9 bases, with 10 bases of the junction left unmatched. The CDR3 nucleotides are TGTGCCAGCAGTGATCCAGGAGCGGGAGTGAGGCAGTACTTC. Protein product: CASSDPGAGVRQYF.

This chain joins TRBV7-2 and TRBJ2-5; TRBD2 matches 12 bases. After removal of 1 base from V and 4 bases from J, the junction contained 1 base not matched to a gene. This CDR3 has 15 amino acids. Germline V lookup: CDR1 SGHTA, CDR2 FQGNSA. Written as DNA, the CDR3 is TGTGCCAGCAGCTTAGGGGGACTAGCGGGAGAGACCCAGTACTTC. This translates into CASSLGGLAGETQYF.